Shown below are 2 T cell receptor beta chains from a single sample sequenced in a study of regulatory T cells in long-lasting Graves disease. Time point meaning: newly diagnosed GD, antithyroid drugs for less than 3 months. The TCR library was made from RNA that had been extracted from PBMCs in TRIzol. Assembly of TCR beta libraries relied on iRepertoire HTBI primers together with Arm-PCR of CDR3 regions. Via MiXCR, TCRdb re-called the multiplex PCR reads, giving one row per CDR3 protein. The table has about 540,000 distinct CDR3 sequences, around an eighth seen once; the top ten hold over 7.5%. The same data also went into a second study, on T cells in Graves' hyperthyroidism and ophthalmopathy.

Sequencing used peripheral blood mononuclear cells (PBMCs), obtained at new diagnosis, from a patient treated with antithyroid drugs. The receptor source for this set is a man aged 25-45 years with Graves disease.

The rearrangement joins TRBV7-9 to TRBJ1-4, with D possibly being TRBD1 (6 bases). The germline V gene has CDR1 SEHNR and CDR2 FQNEAQ (reference sequence). V was shortened by 8 bases and J by 5 bases, with 21 bases between the two germline ends. CDR3 length: 16 amino acids. CDR3 DNA: TGTGCCAGCCGGGGGGGGGGCGGCGCAGAGAATGAAAAACTGTTTTTT. This encodes CASRGGGGAENEKLFF.

This clonotype was seen many times. The chain joins TRBV29-1 to TRBJ2-1; no clear D gene. Deletions cut 4 bases from V and 10 bases from J, with 8 bases between. The CDR3 consists of 10 residues. Per the germline V gene, CDR1 is SQVTM and CDR2 is ANQGSEA. The CDR3 is CSVAVGEQFF. Here the CDR3 DNA reads TGCAGCGTTGCGGTCGGCGAGCAGTTCTTC.